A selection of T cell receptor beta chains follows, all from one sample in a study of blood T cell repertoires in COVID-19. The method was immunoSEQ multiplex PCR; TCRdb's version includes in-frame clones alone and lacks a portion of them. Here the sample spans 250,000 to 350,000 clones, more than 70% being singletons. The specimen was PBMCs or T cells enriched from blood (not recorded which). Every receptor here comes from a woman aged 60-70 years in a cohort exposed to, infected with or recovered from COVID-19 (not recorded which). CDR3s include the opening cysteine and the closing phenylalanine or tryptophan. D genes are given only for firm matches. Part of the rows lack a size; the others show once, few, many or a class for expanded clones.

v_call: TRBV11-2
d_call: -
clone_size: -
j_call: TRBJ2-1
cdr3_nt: TGTGCCAGCAGCGTTAGCGGTCCCCCGTACAATGAGCAGTTCTTC
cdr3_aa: CASSVSGPPYNEQFF

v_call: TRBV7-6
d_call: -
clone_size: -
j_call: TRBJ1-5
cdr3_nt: TGTGCCGGCCCTTACTCGGACGGAGGGAGCAATCAGCCCCAGCATTTT
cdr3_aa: CAGPYSDGGSNQPQHF

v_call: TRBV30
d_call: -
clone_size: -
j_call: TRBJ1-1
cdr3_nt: TGTGCCTGGAGTGTACGGAGGACGAGTGAAGCTTTCTTT
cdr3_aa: CAWSVRRTSEAFF

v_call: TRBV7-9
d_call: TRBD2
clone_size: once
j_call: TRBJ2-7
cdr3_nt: TGTGCCAGCAGCTCTACTAGCGGGAAAAGCTACGAGCAGTACTTC
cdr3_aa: CASSSTSGKSYEQYF

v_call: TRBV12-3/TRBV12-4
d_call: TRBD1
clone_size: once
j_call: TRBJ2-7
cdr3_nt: TGTGCCAGCAGTTCCGGACAGGGGGGTGAGCAGTACTTC
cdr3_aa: CASSSGQGGEQYF

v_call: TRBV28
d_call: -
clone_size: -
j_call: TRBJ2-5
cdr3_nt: TGTGCCAGCAGCACCATCGGGGGGACCCAGTACTTC
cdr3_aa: CASSTIGGTQYF

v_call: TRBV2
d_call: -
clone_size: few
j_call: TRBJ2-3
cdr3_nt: TGTGCCAGCATCCGGGATTCTAGCACAGATACGCAGTATTTT
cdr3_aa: CASIRDSSTDTQYF

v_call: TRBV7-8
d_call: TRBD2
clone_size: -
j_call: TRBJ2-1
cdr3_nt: TGTGCCAGCAGCCCTGGACTAGCGGGAGTCTCCCCCCTCTACAATGAGCAGTTCTTC
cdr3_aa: CASSPGLAGVSPLYNEQFF

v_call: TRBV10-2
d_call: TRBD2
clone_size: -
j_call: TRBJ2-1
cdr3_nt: TGCGCCAGCAGTGAGTCGAGGACTAGCGGGAGGAATGAGCAGTTCTTC
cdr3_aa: CASSESRTSGRNEQFF

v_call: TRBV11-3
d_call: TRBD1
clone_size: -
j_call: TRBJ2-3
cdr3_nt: TGTGCCAGCAGCTTAGATCTGGGACAGGGTCTGCATCCTAGCACAGATACGCAGTATTTT
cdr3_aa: CASSLDLGQGLHPSTDTQYF

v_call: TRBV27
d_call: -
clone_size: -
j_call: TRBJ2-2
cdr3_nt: TGTGCCAGCAGTTTCGGGAGAACAGCCAACACCGGGGAGCTGTTTTTT
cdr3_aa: CASSFGRTANTGELFF

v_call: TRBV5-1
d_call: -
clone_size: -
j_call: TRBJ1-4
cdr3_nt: TGCGCCAGCAGCTTGGCTGGGCAGGGAAAGGAAAAACTGTTTTTT
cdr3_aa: CASSLAGQGKEKLFF

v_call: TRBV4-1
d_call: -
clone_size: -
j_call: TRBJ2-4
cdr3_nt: TGCGCCAGCAGCCAATTAGCGTGGGCCAAAAACATTCAGTACTTC
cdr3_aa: CASSQLAWAKNIQYF

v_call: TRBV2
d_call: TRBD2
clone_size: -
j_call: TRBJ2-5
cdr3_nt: TGTGCCAGCAGTGTGAGGCGGGAGGGCCGAGAGACCCAGTACTTC
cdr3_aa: CASSVRREGRETQYF

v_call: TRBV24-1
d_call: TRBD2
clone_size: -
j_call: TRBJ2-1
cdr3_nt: TGTGCCACCCGGGGGGTTGGCGGGAGTGGTGACTACAATGAGCAGTTCTTC
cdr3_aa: CATRGVGGSGDYNEQFF

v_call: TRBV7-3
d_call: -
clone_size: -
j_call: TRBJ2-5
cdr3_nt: TGTGCCAGCAGCTTATCAGGGTCTGGTGAGACCCAGTACTTC
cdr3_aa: CASSLSGSGETQYF

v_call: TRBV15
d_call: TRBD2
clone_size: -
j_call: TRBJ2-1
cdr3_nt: TGTGCCACCAGCAGAGGGACTAGCGGGAGTTCCGATGAGCAGTTCTTC
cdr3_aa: CATSRGTSGSSDEQFF

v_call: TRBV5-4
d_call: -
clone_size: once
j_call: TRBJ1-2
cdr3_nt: TGTGCCAGCAGCGCGGGGGGGGATGGAGGGTATGGCTACACCTTC
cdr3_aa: CASSAGGDGGYGYTF

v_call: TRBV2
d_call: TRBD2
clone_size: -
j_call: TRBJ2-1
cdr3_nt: TGTGCCAGCAGTCCCCTCGCCAGACGGACTAGCGGTATCAATGAGCAGTTCTTC
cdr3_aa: CASSPLARRTSGINEQFF

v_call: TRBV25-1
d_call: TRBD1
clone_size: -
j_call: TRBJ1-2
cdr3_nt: TGTGCCAGCAGTCCCCCAGGACAGGGAGTCTATGGCTACACCTTC
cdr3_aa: CASSPPGQGVYGYTF

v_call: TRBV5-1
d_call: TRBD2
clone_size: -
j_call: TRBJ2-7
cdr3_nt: TGCGCCAGCAGCCAGGGCGGGACTAGCTATAACGAGCAGTACTTC
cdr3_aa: CASSQGGTSYNEQYF

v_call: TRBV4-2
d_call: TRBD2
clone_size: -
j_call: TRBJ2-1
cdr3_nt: TGTGCCAGCAGCCAAACCGGGACTACCCCCGATGAGCAGTTCTTC
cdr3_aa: CASSQTGTTPDEQFF

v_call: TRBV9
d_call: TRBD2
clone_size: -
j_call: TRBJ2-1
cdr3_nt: TGTGCCAGCAGCGTAGCGAGCGGGAGGATAGAGAATGAGCAGTTCTTC
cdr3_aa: CASSVASGRIENEQFF

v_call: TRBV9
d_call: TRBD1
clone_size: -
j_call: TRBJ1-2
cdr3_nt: TGTGCCAGCAGCGTCACGCCGGGACAGGGGGCGAATGGCTACACCTTC
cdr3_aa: CASSVTPGQGANGYTF

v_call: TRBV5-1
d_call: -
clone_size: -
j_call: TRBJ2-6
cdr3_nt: TGCGCCAGCAGCTTGCCCAGCTCTGGGGCCAACGTCCTGACTTTC
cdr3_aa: CASSLPSSGANVLTF

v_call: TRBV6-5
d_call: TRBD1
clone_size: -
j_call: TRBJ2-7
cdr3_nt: TGTGCCAGCAGTCGACAGGGGGGCGAGCAGTACTTC
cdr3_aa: CASSRQGGEQYF

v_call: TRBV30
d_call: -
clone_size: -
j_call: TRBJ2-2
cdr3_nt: TGTGCCTGGATACAGGGACGATTCACCGGGGAGCTGTTTTTT
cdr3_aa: CAWIQGRFTGELFF

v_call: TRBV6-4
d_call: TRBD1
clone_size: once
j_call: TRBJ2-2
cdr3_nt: TGTGCCAGCAGTGCCCTGTCCCGGGACAGGGTTGAGAACACCGGGGAGCTGTTTTTT
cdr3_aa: CASSALSRDRVENTGELFF

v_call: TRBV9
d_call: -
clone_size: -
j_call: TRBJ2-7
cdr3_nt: TGTGCCAGCAGCCCCGCCGGACACCATTCCTACGAGCAGTACTTC
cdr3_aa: CASSPAGHHSYEQYF

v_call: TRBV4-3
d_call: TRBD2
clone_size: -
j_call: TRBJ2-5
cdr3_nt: TGCGCCAGCAGCCTGTTCTTAGCGGGAGACGTGGATCAAGAGACCCAGTACTTC
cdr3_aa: CASSLFLAGDVDQETQYF

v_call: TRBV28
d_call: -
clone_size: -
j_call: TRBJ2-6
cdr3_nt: TGTGCCAGCAGTCTCCAGGGAGGGGCCAACGTCCTGACTTTC
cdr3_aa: CASSLQGGANVLTF

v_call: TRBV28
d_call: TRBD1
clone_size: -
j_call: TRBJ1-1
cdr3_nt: TGTGCCAGCAGTACGCCAGGGGGCGAGAACACTGAAGCTTTCTTT
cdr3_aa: CASSTPGGENTEAFF

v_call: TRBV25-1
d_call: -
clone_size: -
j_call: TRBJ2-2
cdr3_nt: TGTGCCAGCGCCCCGACAGCCAACACCGGGGAGCTGTTTTTT
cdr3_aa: CASAPTANTGELFF

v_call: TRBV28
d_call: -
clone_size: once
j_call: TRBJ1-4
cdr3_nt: TGTGCCAGCAGTTCCAGCGTACTGTCCTCTAATGAAAAACTGTTTTTT
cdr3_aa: CASSSSVLSSNEKLFF

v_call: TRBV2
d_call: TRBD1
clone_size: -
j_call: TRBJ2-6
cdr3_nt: TGTGCCAGCAGTCCGACAGGGGTTGGGGCCAACGTCCTGACTTTC
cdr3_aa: CASSPTGVGANVLTF

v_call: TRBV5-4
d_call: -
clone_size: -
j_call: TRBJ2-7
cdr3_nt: TGTGCCAGCAGCTTGGCCGCGGGCGGGAACCACGAGCAGTACTTC
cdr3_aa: CASSLAAGGNHEQYF

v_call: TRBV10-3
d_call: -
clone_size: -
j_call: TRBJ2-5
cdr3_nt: TGTGCCATCAGCGACGGGCAAGAGACCCAGTACTTC
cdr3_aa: CAISDGQETQYF

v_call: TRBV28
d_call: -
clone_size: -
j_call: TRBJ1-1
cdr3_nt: TGTGCCAGCAGCACTCAGGGGAGGGGGGTGAACACTGAAGCTTTCTTT
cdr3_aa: CASSTQGRGVNTEAFF

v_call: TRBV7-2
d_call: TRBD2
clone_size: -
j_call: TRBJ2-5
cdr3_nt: TGTGCCAGCAGCACGGGGGGAGTCCCGCAGACCCAGTACTTC
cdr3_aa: CASSTGGVPQTQYF

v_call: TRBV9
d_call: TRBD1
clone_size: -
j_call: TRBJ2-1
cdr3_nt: TGTGCCAGCAGCGCCTCGGGACAGAGCTACAATGAGCAGTTCTTC
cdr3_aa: CASSASGQSYNEQFF

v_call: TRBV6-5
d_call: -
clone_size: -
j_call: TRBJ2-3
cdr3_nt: TGTGCCAGCAGTAGATCCCAGGATACGCAGTATTTT
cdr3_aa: CASSRSQDTQYF

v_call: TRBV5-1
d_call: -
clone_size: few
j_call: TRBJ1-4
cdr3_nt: TGCGCCAGCAGCTTGGGCGGACAGAGTAATGAAAAACTGTTTTTT
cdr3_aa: CASSLGGQSNEKLFF

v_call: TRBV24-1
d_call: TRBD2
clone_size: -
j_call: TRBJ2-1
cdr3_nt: TGTGCCACCAGTGGCGGGGGCAATGAGCAGTTCTTC
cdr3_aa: CATSGGGNEQFF

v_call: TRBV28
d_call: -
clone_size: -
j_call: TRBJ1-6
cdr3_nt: TGTGCCAGCACCATAGGGACACAGAATTCACCCCTCCACTTT
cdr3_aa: CASTIGTQNSPLHF

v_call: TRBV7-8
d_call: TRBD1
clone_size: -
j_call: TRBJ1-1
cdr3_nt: TGTGCCAGCAGCCCCTCGACAGGGGTGAGGAAAACTGAAGCTTTCTTT
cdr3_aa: CASSPSTGVRKTEAFF

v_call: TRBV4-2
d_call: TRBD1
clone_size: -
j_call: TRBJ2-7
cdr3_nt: TGTGCCAGCAGCCAAGATCTCACAGGGGGTTCCTACGAGCAGTACTTC
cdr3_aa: CASSQDLTGGSYEQYF